The 10 T cell receptor beta chains in this list originate from one sample, sequenced in a study of cytomegalovirus exposure and HLA in healthy donors. Using immunoSEQ multiplex PCR, the repertoire was profiled, and TCRdb retains in-frame clones only, with some absent. Of some 60,000 clones detected, 90% to 97% appear once; the ten largest clones hold about 0.96%. Sequencing was carried out using PBMCs. The receptor source for this set is a man aged 18 to 29 in good health and CMV-seronegative.

The J gene is TRBJ2-5, the V gene TRBV1; TRBD2 is the table's D call and was not checked against the DNA. TRBV1 corresponds to a pseudogene. The CDR3 has 13 residues. CDR3 nucleotide sequence: TGCACCAGCAGCCAAGGTCGGGGAGAGACCCAGTACTTC. Translating gives CTSSQGRGETQYF.

The chain carries TRBV28 and TRBJ2-3, with D unresolved. CDR1 is MDHEN and CDR2 is SYDVKM in the germline V gene. The CDR3 covers 11 residues. Deletions cut 5 bases from V and 8 bases from J, with 8 bases between. The DNA of the CDR3 is TGTGCCAGCAGTCCCCTAGTTACGCAGTATTTT. This translates into CASSPLVTQYF.

This rearrangement joins TRBV6-5 to TRBJ1-5, with unresolved D. The germline CDR1 and CDR2 sequences are MNHEY and SVGAGI. V dropped 8 bases and J dropped 7 bases, with 21 bases sitting between them. The CDR3 runs 15 residues. CDR3: CASCPMVGSGQPQHF. Here the CDR3 DNA reads TGTGCCAGCTGCCCCATGGTGGGATCGGGACAGCCCCAGCATTTT.

This clone occurred once. The rearrangement uses TRBV28 and TRBJ1-2; 7 nucleotides agree with TRBD1. CDR1 and CDR2 (germline): MDHEN, SYDVKM. Germline trimming cut 6 bases from V and 8 bases from J; bases unmatched to any gene: 9. CDR3 length: 13 residues. The chain's CDR3 is CASRSDRARGYTF. CDR3 in DNA: TGTGCCAGCAGATCCGACAGGGCACGAGGCTACACCTTC.

The chain carries TRBV15 and TRBJ2-4; 8 bases map to TRBD2. CDR1 and CDR2 (germline): LNHNV, YYDKDF (reference sequence). V lost 3 bases and J lost 13; bases outside the gene matches: 23. This CDR3 spans 18 amino acids. CDR3 sequence reads: CATSRGVFFTEAGDRQYF. DNA of the CDR3: TGTGCCACCAGCAGGGGAGTCTTCTTCACCGAAGCGGGAGACAGGCAGTACTTC. The full variable domain, completed using reference TRBV15 and TRBJ2-4, is DAMVIQNPRYQVTQFGKPVTLSCSQTLNHNVMYWYQQKSSQAPKLLFHYYDKDFNNEADTPDNFQSRRPNTSFCFLDIRSPGLGDTAMYLCATSRGVFFTEAGDRQYFGAGTRLSVL.

The chain uses TRBV27 and TRBJ2-3; 8 positions agree with TRBD2. CDR1 is MNHEY and CDR2 is SMNVEV in the germline V gene (reference sequence). The CDR3 is made up of 15 amino acids. Trimming took 3 bases from V and 2 from J; bases not matched to a gene: 4. The CDR3 coding sequence is TGTGCCAGCAGTTTGAGTAGCGGGGCCACAGATACGCAGTATTTT. It encodes CASSLSSGATDTQYF.

This rearrangement joins TRBV7-3 to TRBJ2-1, with TRBD2 matching 9 bases. Germline-derived CDR1 and CDR2 are SGHTA and FQGTGA. V was pared by 5 bases and J by 7 bases, with 15 bases of the junction left unmatched. The CDR3 is 17 amino acids. In DNA, the CDR3 is TGTGCCAGCAGCCCACAAATAGCGGGAGTGTCTTGGAATGAGCAGTTCTTC. It codes for CASSPQIAGVSWNEQFF.

V and J are TRBV27 and TRBJ2-5; 7 nucleotides agree with TRBD2. CDR1 is MNHEY and CDR2 is SMNVEV in the germline V gene (reference sequence). The CDR3 sequence is 16 residues long. After removal of 5 bases from V and 4 bases from J, the junction contained 13 bases not matched to a gene. Written as DNA, the CDR3 is TGTGCCAGCAGTCCCGATCTAGCGGCTCGAGTAGAGACCCAGTACTTC. This translates into CASSPDLAARVETQYF.

This sequence joins TRBV15 and TRBJ2-3, with 8 positions matching TRBD2. V lost 5 bases, J lost 2 bases, and 6 bases stayed unmatched. Germline CDR1 reads LNHNV; CDR2 reads YYDKDF (reference sequence). The CDR3 is 15 residues long. Here the CDR3 reads CATSGYSGNTDTQYF. For the CDR3, the DNA is TGTGCCACCAGCGGGTATAGCGGGAACACAGATACGCAGTATTTT.

This clone is judged medium-sized. The rearrangement joins TRBV4-3 to TRBJ2-1; 7 nucleotides match TRBD2. The CDR3 has 15 amino acids. V lost 4 bases and J lost 2; bases outside the gene matches: 5. Per germline, CDR1 LGHNA and CDR2 YSLEER. The CDR3 loop reads CASSPYAGAYNEQFF. CDR3 in DNA: TGCGCCAGCAGCCCCTATGCGGGGGCCTACAATGAGCAGTTCTTC.